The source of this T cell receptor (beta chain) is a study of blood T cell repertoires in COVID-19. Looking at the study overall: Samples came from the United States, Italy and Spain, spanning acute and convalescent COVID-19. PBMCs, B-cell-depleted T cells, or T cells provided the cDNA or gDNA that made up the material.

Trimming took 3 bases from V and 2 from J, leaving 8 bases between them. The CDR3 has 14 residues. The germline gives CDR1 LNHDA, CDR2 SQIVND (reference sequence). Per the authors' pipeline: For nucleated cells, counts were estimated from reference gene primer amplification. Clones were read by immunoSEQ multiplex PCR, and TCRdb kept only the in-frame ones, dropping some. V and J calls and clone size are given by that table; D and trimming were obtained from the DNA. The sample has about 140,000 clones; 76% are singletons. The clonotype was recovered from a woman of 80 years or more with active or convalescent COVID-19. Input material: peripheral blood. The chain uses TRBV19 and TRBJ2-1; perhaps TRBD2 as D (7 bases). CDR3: CASSMGGPYNEQFF. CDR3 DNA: TGTGCCAGTAGTATGGGGGGGCCCTACAATGAGCAGTTCTTC. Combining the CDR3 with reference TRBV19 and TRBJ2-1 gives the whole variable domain DGGITQSPKYLFRKEGQNVTLSCEQNLNHDAMYWYRQDPGQGLRLIYYSQIVNDFQKGDIAEGYSVSREKKESFPLTVTSAQKNPTAFYLCASSMGGPYNEQFFGPGTRLTVL.